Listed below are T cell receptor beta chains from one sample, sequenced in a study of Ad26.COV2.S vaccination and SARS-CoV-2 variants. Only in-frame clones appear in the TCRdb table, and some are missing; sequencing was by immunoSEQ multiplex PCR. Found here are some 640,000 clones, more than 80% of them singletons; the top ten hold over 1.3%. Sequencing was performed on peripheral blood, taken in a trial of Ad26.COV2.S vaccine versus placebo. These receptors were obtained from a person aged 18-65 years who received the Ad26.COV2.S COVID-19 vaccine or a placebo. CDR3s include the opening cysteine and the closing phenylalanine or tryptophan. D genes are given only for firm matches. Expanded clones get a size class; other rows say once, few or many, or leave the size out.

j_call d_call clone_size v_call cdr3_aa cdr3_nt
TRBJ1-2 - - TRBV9 CASSTDSYGYTF TGTGCCAGCAGCACCGACAGCTATGGCTACACCTTC
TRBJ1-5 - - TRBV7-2 CASSSLDIFQPQHF TGTGCCAGCAGCTCGCTGGACATTTTTCAGCCCCAGCATTTT
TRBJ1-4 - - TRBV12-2 CASRRTGILAYHEKLFF TGTGCAAGTCGAAGGACAGGGATCCTCGCCTATCATGAAAAACTGTTTTTT
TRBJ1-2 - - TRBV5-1 CASSLELGYGYTF TGCGCCAGCAGCTTGGAGTTAGGCTATGGCTACACCTTC
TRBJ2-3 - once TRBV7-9 CASSLSSADTQYF TGTGCCAGCAGCTTAAGTTCTGCAGATACGCAGTATTTT
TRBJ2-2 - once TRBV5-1 CASSPTTDTGELFF TGCGCCAGCAGCCCCACGACAGACACCGGGGAGCTGTTTTTT
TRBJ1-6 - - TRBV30 CAWSHGQTSPLHF TGTGCCTGGAGTCACGGGCAGACTTCACCCCTCCACTTT
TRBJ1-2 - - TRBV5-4 CASSAQGPGGYGYTF TGTGCCAGCAGCGCCCAGGGGCCGGGAGGCTATGGCTACACCTTC
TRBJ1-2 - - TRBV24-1 CATSAPGRDGGYTF TGTGCCACCAGTGCTCCTGGGCGCGATGGAGGCTACACCTTC
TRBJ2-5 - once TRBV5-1 CASSLGGVQETQYF TGCGCCAGCAGCTTGGGCGGGGTCCAAGAGACCCAGTACTTC
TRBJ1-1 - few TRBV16 CASSQNRATEAFF TGTGCCAGCAGCCAAAACAGGGCCACTGAAGCTTTCTTT